This T cell receptor beta chain appears in the sequencing data of a study of cytomegalovirus exposure and HLA in healthy donors. General study results and limits: One variant, a missense change in DCLRE1C, was linked in a later analysis to TCR beta V- and J-gene trimming.

Vbeta (60) and Jbeta (13) primers were used in the PCR. Sequenced by immunoSEQ multiplex PCR; TCRdb stores in-frame clones only, minus some. The data contain around 160,000 clones, approximately 85% of them singletons. Concerning this clone itself: Its cognate antigen is unknown.

The receptor's source is a man aged 18 to 29 in good health and CMV-seropositive. Sequencing was done on a sample of PBMCs.

The CDR3 coding sequence is TGTGCCAGCAGCTTAATTTGGTGGGGGGGTGGGTCGGCCGGGGAGCTGTTTTTT. Protein: CASSLIWWGGGSAGELFF. The V call is TRBV7-2, the J call TRBJ2-2, with 7 positions matching TRBD2. The CDR3 covers 18 residues. The ends lost 2 bases at V and 6 bases at J; junction bases unmatched: 15. Germline V gene lookup returns CDR1 SGHTA and CDR2 FQGNSA.